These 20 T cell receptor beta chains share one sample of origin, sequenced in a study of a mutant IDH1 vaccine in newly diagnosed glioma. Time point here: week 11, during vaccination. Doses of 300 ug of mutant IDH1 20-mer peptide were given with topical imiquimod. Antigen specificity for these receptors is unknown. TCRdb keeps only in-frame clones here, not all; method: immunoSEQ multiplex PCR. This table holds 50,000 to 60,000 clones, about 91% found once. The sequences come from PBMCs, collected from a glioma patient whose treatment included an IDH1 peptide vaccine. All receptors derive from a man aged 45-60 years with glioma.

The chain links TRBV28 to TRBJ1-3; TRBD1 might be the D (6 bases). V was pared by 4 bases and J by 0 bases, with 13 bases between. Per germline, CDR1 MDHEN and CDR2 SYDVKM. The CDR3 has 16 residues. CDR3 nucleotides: TGTGCCAGCAGTTGGGGGCTACAGAACTCTGGAAACACCATATATTTT. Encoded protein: CASSWGLQNSGNTIYF.

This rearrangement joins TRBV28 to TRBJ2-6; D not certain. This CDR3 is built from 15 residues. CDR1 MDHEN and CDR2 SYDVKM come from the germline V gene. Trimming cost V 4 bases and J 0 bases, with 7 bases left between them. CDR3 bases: TGTGCCAGCAGTTCCCCGGTCTCTGGGGCCAACGTCCTGACTTTC. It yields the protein CASSSPVSGANVLTF.

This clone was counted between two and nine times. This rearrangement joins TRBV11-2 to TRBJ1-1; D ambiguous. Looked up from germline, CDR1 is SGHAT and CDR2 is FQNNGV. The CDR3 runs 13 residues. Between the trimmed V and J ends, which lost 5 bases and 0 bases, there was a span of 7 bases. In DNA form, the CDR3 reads TGTGCCAGCAGCATTCTACTGAACACTGAAGCTTTCTTT. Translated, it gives CASSILLNTEAFF.

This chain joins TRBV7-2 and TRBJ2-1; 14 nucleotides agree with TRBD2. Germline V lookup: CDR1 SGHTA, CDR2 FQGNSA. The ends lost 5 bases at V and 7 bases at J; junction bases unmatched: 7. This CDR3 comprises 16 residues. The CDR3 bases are TGTGCCAGCAGCATCCGACTAGCGGGAGGGAAGAATGAGCAGTTCTTC. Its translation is CASSIRLAGGKNEQFF.

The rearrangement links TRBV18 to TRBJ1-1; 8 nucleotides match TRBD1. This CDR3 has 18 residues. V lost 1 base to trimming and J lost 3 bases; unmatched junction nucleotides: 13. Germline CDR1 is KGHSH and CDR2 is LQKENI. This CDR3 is CASSPRLLDRGQDTEAFF. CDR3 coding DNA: TGTGCCAGCTCACCACGCCTTCTCGACAGGGGTCAGGACACTGAAGCTTTCTTT. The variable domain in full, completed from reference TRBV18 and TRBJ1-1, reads NAGVMQNPRHLVRRRGQEARLRCSPMKGHSHVYWYRQLPEEGLKFMVYLQKENIIDESGMPKERFSAEFPKEGPSILRIQQVVRGDSAAYFCASSPRLLDRGQDTEAFFGQGTRLTVV.

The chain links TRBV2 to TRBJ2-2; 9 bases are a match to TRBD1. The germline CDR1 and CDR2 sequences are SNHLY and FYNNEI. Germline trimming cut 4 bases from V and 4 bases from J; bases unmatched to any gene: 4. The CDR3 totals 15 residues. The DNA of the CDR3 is TGTGCCAGCAGTGGGGACAGGGTTTCCACCGGGGAGCTGTTTTTT. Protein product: CASSGDRVSTGELFF. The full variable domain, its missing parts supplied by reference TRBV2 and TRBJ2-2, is EPEVTQTPSHQVTQMGQEVILRCVPISNHLYFYWYRQILGQKVEFLVSFYNNEISEKSEIFDDQFSVERPDGSNFTLKIRSTKLEDSAMYFCASSGDRVSTGELFFGEGSRLTVL.

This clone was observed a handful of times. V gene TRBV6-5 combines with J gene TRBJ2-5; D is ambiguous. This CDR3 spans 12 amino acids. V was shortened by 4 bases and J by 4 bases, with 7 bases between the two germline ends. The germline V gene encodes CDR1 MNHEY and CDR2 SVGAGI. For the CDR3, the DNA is TGTGCCAGCAGTTCCTCCGGAGAGACCCAGTACTTC. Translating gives CASSSSGETQYF.

This CDR3 reads CASSPNSYEQYF. DNA of the CDR3: TGTGCCAGTAGCCCAAACTCCTACGAGCAGTACTTC. This chain links TRBV19 with TRBJ2-7; unclear D gene. Germline values: CDR1 LNHDA, CDR2 SQIVND (reference sequence). The V end lost 6 bases, the J end lost 0 bases, and 6 bases lay between the germline ends. This CDR3 has 12 amino acids.

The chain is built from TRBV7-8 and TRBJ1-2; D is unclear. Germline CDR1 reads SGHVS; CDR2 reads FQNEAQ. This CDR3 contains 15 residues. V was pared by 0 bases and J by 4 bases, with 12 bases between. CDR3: CASSLAETGFYGYTF. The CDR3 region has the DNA TGTGCCAGCAGCTTAGCGGAAACGGGGTTCTATGGCTACACCTTC.

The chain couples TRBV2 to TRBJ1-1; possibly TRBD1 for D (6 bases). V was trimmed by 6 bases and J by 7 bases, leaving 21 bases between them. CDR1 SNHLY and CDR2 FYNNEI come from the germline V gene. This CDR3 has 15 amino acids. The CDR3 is CASSQLQRTVYEAFF. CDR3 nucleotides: TGTGCCAGCAGCCAACTGCAAAGGACAGTCTATGAAGCTTTCTTT. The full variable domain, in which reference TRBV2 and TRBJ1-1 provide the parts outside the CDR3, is EPEVTQTPSHQVTQMGQEVILRCVPISNHLYFYWYRQILGQKVEFLVSFYNNEISEKSEIFDDQFSVERPDGSNFTLKIRSTKLEDSAMYFCASSQLQRTVYEAFFGQGTRLTVV.

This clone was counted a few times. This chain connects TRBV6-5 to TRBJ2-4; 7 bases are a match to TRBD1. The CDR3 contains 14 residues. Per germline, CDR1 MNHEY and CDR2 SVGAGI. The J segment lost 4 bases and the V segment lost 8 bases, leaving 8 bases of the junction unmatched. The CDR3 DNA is TGTGCCAGCTATACCGGGACAGAGAAAAACATTCAGTACTTC. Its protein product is CASYTGTEKNIQYF.

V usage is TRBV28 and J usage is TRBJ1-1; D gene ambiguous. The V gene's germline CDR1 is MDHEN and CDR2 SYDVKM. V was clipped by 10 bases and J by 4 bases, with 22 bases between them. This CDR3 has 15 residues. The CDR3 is CATRKEAGRGTEAFF. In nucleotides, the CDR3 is TGTGCCACACGAAAGGAGGCGGGTCGGGGCACTGAAGCTTTCTTT.

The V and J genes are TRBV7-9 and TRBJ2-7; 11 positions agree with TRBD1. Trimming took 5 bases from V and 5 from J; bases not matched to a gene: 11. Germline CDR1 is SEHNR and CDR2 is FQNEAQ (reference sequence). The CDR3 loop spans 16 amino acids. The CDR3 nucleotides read TGTGCCAGCAGCGCAATAGGGACAGGGGGGATTAACGAGCAGTACTTC. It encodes CASSAIGTGGINEQYF. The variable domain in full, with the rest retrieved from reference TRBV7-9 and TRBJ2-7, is DTGVSQNPRHKITKRGQNVTFRCDPISEHNRLYWYRQTLGQGPEFLTYFQNEAQLEKSRLLSDRFSAERPKGSFSTLEIQRTEQGDSAMYLCASSAIGTGGINEQYFGPGTRLTVT.

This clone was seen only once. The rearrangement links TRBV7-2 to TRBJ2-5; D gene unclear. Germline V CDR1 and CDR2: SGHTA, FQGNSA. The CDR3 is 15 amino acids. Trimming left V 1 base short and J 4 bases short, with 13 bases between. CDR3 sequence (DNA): TGTGCCAGCAGCTTAGAGGTCCTAACCTTAGAGACCCAGTACTTC. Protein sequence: CASSLEVLTLETQYF.

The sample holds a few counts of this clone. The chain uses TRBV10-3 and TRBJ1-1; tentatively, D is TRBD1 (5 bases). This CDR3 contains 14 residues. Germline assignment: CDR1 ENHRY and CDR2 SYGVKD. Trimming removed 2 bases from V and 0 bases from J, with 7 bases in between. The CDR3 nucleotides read TGTGCCATCAGTGAGGGGGGGATGAACACTGAAGCTTTCTTT. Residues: CAISEGGMNTEAFF.

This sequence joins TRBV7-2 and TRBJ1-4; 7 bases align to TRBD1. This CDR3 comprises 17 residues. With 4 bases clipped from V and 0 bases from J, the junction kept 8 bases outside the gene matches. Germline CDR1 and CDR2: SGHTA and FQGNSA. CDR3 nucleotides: TGTGCCAGCAGCTCCCCGCGACAGGGAGCAACTAATGAAAAACTGTTTTTT. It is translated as CASSSPRQGATNEKLFF.

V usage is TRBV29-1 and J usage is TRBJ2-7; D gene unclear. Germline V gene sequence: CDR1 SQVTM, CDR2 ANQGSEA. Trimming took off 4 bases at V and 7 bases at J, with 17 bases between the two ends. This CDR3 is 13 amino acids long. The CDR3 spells CSVAADPLREQYF. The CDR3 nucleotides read TGCAGCGTTGCGGCGGATCCTCTACGAGAGCAGTACTTC.

CDR3 sequence reads: CASSQGDGGNYGYTF. CDR3 coding DNA: TGCGCCAGCAGCCAAGGAGATGGGGGAAACTATGGCTACACCTTC. This chain links TRBV4-1 with TRBJ1-2; a possible D gene is TRBD1 (5 bases). The CDR3 consists of 15 residues. Trimming took 1 base from V and 2 from J, leaving 11 bases between them. Germline V gene sequence: CDR1 MGHRA, CDR2 YSYEKL.

The CDR3 bases are TGTGCCAGCAGCGCCGGAGCGGGGTCAGTTAGCAATCAGCCCCAGCATTTT. Its translation: CASSAGAGSVSNQPQHF. The chain carries TRBV9 and TRBJ1-5, with D hard to call. Per germline, CDR1 SGDLS and CDR2 YYNGEE. The CDR3 sequence is 17 residues long. The ends were cut back, 3 bases at V and 0 bases at J, with 16 bases in the middle.

CDR3 bases: TGCGCCAGCAGCTTGGTGACAGGGATGTCCGGGGAGCTGTTTTTT. Translation: CASSLVTGMSGELFF. The chain joins TRBV5-1 to TRBJ2-2; 7 bases map to TRBD1. CDR1 SGHRS and CDR2 YFSETQ come from the germline V gene. V was clipped by 0 bases and J by 6 bases; unmatched bases: 5. The CDR3 runs 15 residues.